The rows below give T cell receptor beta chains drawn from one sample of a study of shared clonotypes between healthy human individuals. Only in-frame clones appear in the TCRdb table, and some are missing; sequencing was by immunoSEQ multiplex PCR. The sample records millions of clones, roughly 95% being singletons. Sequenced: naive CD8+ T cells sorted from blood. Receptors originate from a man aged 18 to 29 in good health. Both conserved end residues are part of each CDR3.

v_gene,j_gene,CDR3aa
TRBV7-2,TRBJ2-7,CASSFGGTYEQYF
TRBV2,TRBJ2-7,CASSSQGTYEQYF
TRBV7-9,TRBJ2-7,CASSRTGTGGSYEQYF
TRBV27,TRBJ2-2,CASRVGGASGELFF
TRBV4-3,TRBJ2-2,CASSQEGGDYTGELFF
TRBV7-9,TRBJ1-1,CASSLGPIEAFF
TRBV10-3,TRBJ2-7,CAIKGQGSSEQYF
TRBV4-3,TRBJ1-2,CASSQGTVGGYTF
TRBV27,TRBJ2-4,CASTRLERGGPRNIQYF
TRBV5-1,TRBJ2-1,CASSLGVPERFF
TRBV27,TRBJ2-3,CASSLAGSTDTQYF
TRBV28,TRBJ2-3,CASSLWDRGGTDTQYF
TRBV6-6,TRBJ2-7,CASSPSRAGFGKQYF
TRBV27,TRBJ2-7,CASSLSPGTATYEQYF
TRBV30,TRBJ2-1,CAWNSGAANEQFF
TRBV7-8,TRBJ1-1,CASSSYDTGSEAFF
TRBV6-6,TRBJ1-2,CASSYSTGAPDYGYTF
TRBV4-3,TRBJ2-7,CASSWDRDYEQYF
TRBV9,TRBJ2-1,CASSVGMTNEQFF
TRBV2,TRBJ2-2,CASSESLAGVSGGELFF
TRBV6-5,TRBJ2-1,CASSYSTSGRDEQFF
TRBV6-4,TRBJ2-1,CASSDSIAGGPLEQFF
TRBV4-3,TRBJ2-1,CASSHLAGAYNEQFF
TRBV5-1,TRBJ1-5,CATQSATRIHSNQPQHF
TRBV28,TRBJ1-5,CASTSGTEGSQPQHF
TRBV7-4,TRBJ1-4,CASSLERRANEKLFF
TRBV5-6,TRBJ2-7,CASSSWSGYEQYF
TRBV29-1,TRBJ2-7,CSVVRVGEQYF
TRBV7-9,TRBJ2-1,CASSVPGPQRGEQFF
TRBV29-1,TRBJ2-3,CSVENGREDTQYF
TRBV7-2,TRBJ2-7,CASSSSGGSYEQYF
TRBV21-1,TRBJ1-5,CASNSRLFNQPQHF
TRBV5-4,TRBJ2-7,CASSLGSSYEQYF
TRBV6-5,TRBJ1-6,CASSAGTGYNSPLHF
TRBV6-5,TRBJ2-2,CASSYSTGSDTGELFF
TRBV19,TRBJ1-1,CASNPTGRTEAFF
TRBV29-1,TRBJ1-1,CSVSKEQLNTEAFF
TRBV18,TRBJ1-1,CASSPQYGSEAFF
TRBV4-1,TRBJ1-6,CASSQPTGLSPLHF
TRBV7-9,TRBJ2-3,CASSVTAGTDTQYF
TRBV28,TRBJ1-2,CASSLRGELGYGYTF
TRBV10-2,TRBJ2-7,CASQGTGSYEQYF